This TCR beta chain was identified during a study of cytomegalovirus exposure and HLA in healthy donors. Overall study results and limits: Being productive about 90% or about 30% of the time was typical of most TCR beta V segments in an earlier analysis. CMV serostatus stood as the only immune exposure information on hand.

This clone came up a few times. The antigen is undetermined. Researchers ran the PCR with 60 Vbeta and 13 Jbeta primers. Generated by immunoSEQ multiplex PCR, the TCRdb table keeps only in-frame clones and is missing some. The table has about 120,000 clones, about 10% seen once. Trimming took off 0 bases at V and 4 bases at J, with 7 bases between the two ends. This CDR3 is built from 13 residues. Germline V gene lookup returns CDR1 SGHDT and CDR2 YYEEEE. Sequenced material: PBMCs. The sequence was obtained from a woman aged 18-35 years in good health and CMV-seropositive. V and J are TRBV5-6 and TRBJ1-1; no reliable D call. The CDR3 region is CASSLVAFTEAFF. The DNA of the CDR3 is TGTGCCAGCAGCTTGGTAGCATTCACTGAAGCTTTCTTT.